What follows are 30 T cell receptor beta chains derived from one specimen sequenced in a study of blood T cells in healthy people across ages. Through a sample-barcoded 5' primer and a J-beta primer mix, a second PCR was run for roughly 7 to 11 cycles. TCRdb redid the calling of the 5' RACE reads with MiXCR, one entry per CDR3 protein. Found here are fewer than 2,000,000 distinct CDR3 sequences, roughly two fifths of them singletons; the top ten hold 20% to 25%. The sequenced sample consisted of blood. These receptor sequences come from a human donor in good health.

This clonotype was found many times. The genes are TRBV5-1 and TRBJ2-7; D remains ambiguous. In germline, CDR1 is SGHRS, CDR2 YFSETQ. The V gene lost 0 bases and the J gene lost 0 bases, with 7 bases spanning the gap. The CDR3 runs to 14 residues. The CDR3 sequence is CASSLETLSYEQYF. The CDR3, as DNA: TGCGCCAGCAGCTTGGAGACACTCTCCTACGAGCAGTACTTC.

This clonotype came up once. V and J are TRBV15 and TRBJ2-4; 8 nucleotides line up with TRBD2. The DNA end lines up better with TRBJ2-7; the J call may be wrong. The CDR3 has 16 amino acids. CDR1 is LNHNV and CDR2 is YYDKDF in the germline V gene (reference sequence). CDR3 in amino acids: CATSGWSGGNSYEQYF. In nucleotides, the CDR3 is TGTGCCACCAGCGGATGGAGCGGGGGTAACTCCTACGAGCAGTACTTC.

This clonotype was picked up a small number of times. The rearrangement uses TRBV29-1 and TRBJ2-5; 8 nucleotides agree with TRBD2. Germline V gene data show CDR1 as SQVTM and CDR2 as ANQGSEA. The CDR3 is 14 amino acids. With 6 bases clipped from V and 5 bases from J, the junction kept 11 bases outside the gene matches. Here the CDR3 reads CSVAVGGASETQYF. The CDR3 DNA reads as TGCAGCGTCGCCGTCGGGGGGGCCTCGGAGACCCAGTACTTC.

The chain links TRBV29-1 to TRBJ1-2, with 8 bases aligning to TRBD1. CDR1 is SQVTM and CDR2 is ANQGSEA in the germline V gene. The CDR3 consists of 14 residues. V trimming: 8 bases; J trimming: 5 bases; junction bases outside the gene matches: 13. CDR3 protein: CSYSSTGTGYGYTF. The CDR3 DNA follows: TGCAGCTACTCGTCGACCGGGACAGGATATGGCTACACCTTC.

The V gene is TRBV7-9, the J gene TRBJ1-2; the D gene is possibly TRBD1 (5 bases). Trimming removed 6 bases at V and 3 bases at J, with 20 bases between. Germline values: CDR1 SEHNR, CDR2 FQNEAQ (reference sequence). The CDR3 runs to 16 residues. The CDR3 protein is CASRGESRSFYYGYTF. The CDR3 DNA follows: TGTGCCAGCAGAGGGGAGTCCCGGAGCTTCTACTATGGCTACACCTTC.

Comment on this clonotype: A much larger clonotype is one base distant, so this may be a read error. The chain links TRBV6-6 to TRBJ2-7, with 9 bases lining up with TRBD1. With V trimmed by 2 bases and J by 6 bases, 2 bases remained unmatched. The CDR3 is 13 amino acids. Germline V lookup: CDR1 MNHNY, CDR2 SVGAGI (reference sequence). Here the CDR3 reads CASSYTDRGEQYF. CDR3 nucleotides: TGTGCCAGCAGTTACACGGACAGGGGCGAGCAGTACTTC.

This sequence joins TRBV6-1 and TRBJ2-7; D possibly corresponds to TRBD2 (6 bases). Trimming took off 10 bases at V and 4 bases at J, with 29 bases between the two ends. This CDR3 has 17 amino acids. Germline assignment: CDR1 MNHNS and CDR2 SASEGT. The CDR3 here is CATRTMPGSGRTYEQYF. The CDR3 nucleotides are TGTGCCACCCGAACTATGCCGGGTAGCGGCCGTACTTACGAGCAGTACTTC.

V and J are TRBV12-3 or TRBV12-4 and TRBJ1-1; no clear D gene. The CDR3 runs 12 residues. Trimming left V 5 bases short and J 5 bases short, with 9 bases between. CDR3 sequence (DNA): TGTGCCAGCAGTGCCCCTGGGACTGAAGCTTTCTTT. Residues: CASSAPGTEAFF.

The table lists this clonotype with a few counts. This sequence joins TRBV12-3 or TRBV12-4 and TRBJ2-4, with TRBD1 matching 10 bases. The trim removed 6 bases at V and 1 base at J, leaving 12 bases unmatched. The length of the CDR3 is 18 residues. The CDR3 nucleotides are TGTGCCAGCAGGGAACGGGTTGGGACAGGGGACGCCAAAAACATTCAGTACTTC. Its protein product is CASRERVGTGDAKNIQYF.

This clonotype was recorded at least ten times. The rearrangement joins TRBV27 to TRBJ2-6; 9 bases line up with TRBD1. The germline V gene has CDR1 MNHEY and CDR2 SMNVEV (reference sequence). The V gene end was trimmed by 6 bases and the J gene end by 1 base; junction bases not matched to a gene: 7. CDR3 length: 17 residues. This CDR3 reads CASRRTGVASGANVLTF. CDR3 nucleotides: TGTGCCAGCAGAAGGACAGGGGTTGCGTCTGGGGCCAACGTCCTGACTTTC. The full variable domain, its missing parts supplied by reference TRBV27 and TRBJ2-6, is EAQVTQNPRYLITVTGKKLTVTCSQNMNHEYMSWYRQDPGLGLRQIYYSMNVEVTDKGDVPEGYKVSRKEKRNFPLILESPSPNQTSLYFCASRRTGVASGANVLTFGAGSRLTVL.

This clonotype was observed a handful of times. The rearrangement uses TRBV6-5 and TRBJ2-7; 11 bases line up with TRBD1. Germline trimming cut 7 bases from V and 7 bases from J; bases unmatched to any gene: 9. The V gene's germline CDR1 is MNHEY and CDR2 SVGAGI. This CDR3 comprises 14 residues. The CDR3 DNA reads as TGTGCCAGCAACACCGGGACAGGGGGTGGTGAGCAGTACTTC. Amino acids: CASNTGTGGGEQYF.

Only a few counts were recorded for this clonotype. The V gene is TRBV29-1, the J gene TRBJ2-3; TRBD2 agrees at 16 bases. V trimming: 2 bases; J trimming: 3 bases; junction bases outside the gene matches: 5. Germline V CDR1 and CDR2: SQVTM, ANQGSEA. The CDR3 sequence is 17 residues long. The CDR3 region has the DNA TGCAGCGTTGAACCCGGGACTAGCGGGGGGGGAACAGATACGCAGTATTTT. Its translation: CSVEPGTSGGGTDTQYF.

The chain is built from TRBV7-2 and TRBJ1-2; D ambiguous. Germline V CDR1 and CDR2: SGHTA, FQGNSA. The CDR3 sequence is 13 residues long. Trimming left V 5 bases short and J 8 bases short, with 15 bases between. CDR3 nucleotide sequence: TGTGCCAGCAGCCCACCAGTAGGGTTGGGCTACACCTTC. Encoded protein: CASSPPVGLGYTF.

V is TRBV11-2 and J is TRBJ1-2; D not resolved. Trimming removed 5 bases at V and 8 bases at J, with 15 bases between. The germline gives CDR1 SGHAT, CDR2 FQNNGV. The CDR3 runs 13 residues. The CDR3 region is CASSQIRREGYTF. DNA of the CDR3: TGTGCCAGCAGCCAGATTAGACGGGAGGGCTACACCTTC.

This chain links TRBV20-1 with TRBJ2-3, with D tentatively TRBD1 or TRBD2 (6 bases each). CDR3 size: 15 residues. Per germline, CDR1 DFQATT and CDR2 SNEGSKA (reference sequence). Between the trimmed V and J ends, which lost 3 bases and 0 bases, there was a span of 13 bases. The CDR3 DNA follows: TGCAGTGCTAGTGGGGGGCCTTATAGCACAGATACGCAGTATTTT. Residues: CSASGGPYSTDTQYF.

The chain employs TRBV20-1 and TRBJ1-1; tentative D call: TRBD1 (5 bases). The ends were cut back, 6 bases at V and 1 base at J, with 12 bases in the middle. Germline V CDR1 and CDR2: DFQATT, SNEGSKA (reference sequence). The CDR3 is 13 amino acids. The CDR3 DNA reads TGCAGTGCCCCGGGACCTACGAACACTGAAGCTTTCTTT. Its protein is CSAPGPTNTEAFF.

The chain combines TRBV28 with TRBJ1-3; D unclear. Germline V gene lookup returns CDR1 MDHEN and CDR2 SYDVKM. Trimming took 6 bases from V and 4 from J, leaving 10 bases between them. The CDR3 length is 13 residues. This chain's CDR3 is CASSITQGNTIYF. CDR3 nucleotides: TGTGCCAGCAGCATTACACAGGGAAACACCATATATTTT.

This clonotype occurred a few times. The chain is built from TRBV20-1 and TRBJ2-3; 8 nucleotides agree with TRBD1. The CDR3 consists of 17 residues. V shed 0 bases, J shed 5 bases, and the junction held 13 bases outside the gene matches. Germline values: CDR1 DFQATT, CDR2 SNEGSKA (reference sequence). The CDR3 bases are TGCAGTGCTAGAGATCTCCCCGGACAGGGTGGAGGAGATACGCAGTATTTT. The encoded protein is CSARDLPGQGGGDTQYF.

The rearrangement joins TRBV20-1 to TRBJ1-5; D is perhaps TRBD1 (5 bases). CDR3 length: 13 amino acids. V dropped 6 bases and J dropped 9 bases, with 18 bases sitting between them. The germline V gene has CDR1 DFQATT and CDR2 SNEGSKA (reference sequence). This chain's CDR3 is CSARRSGLWPQHF. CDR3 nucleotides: TGCAGTGCGAGACGATCAGGGCTATGGCCCCAGCATTTT.

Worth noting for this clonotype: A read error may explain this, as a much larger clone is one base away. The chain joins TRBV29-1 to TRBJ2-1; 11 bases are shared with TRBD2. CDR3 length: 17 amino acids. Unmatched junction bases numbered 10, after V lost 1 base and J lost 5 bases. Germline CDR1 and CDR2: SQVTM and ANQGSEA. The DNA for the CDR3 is TGCAGCGTTGAAGGGCTAGCGGGGGGCGGGTCCCACAATGAGCAGTTCTTC. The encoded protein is CSVEGLAGGGSHNEQFF.

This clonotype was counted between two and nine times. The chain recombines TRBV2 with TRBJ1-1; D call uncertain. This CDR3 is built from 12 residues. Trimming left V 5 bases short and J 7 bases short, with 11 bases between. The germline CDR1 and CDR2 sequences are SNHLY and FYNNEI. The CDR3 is CASSLYQVEAFF. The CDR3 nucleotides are TGTGCCAGCAGTTTATATCAGGTTGAAGCTTTCTTT.

CDR3 DNA: TGTGCCACCAGCGAGGGGCCGTCTATTGAGGGTTACGAGCAGTACTTC. It codes for CATSEGPSIEGYEQYF. The chain couples TRBV15 to TRBJ2-7; TRBD1 or TRBD2 may be the D gene (5 bases each). CDR3 length: 16 amino acids. With 5 bases removed from V and 4 bases from J, the gap between germline ends came to 21 bases. The germline gives CDR1 LNHNV, CDR2 YYDKDF (reference sequence).

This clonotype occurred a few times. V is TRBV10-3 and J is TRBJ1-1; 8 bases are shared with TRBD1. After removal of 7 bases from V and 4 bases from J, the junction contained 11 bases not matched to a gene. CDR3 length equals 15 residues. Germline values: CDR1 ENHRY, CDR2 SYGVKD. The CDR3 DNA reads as TGTGCCATCACATCTAGCCGGGACAGGAGCACTGAAGCTTTCTTT. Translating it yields CAITSSRDRSTEAFF.

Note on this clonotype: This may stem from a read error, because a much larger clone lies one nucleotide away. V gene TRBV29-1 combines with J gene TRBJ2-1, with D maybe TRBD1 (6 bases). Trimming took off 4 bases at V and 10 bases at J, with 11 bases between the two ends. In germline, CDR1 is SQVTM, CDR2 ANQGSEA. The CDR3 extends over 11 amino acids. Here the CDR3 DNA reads TGCAGCGTTGGGACAGAAGACGAGCAGTTCTTC. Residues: CSVGTEDEQFF.

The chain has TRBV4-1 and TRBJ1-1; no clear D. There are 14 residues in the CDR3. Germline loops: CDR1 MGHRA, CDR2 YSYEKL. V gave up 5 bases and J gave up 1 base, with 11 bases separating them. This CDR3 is CASSGAGRNTEAFF. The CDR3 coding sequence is TGCGCCAGCAGCGGCGCCGGAAGGAACACTGAAGCTTTCTTT.

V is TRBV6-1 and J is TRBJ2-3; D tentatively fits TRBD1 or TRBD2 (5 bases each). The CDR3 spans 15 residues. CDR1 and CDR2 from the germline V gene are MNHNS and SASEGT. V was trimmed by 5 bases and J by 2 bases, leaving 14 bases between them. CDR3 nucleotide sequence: TGTGCCAGCAGTTCCCAGAGGGGATACACAGATACGCAGTATTTT. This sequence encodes CASSSQRGYTDTQYF.

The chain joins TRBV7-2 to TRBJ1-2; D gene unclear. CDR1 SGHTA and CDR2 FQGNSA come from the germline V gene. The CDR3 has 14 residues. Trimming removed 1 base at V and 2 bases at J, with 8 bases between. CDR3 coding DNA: TGTGCCAGCAGCTTAGGCTACGTAAACTATGGCTACACCTTC. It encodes CASSLGYVNYGYTF.

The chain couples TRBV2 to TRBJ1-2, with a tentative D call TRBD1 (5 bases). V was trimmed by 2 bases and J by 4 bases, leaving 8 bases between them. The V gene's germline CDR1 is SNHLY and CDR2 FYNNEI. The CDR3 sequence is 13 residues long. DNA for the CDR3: TGTGCCAGCAGTGAATGGGGCAGCTATGGCTACACCTTC. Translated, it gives CASSEWGSYGYTF.

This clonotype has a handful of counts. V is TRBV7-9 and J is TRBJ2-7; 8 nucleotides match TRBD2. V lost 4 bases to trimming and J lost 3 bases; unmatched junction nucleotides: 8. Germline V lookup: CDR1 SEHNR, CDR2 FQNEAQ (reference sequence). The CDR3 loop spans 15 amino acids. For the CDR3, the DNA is TGTGCCAGCAGCTACCCTCGGGGGGGAGACTACGAGCAGTACTTC. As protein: CASSYPRGGDYEQYF.

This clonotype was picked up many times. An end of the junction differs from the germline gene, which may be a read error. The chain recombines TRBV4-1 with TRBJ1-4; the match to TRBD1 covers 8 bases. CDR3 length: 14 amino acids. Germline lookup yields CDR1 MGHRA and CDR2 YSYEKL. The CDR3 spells CASSQDRGNEKLFF. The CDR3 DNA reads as TGTGCCAGCAGCCAAGACAGGGGCAATGAAAAACTGTTTTTT.